This TCR beta chain was sequenced for a study of cytomegalovirus exposure and HLA in healthy donors. Across the study: From donors who were HLA-typed, an early data release held approximately 84 million unique TCRs. Study-wide findings and caveats: Highly shared sequence variants in one cluster were likely a sequencing artifact. TCR beta V- and J-gene trimming, according to a later analysis, was linked to a missense DCLRE1C variant.

In germline, CDR1 is SQVTM, CDR2 ANQGSEA. The CDR3 loop spans 13 amino acids. The ends lost 2 bases at V and 8 bases at J; junction bases unmatched: 7. Donors in the study were healthy people who gave bone marrow. For this clone: Its target is unknown.

A multiplex PCR was run with 60 Vbeta primers and 13 Jbeta primers. The table came from immunoSEQ multiplex PCR; TCRdb's copy has only in-frame clones and leaves some out. The sample carries 150,000 to 250,000 clones, roughly 85% recorded once. The chain couples TRBV29-1 to TRBJ1-2; TRBD1 matches at 8 bases. The sequence came from a woman aged 25 to 39 in good health and CMV-seropositive. Sequencing input: PBMCs. The CDR3: CSVEWQGARGYTF. The CDR3 nucleotides read TGCAGCGTTGAATGGCAGGGGGCTCGGGGCTACACCTTC.